Shown below are 17 T cell receptor beta chains from a single sample sequenced in a study of CD8 T cells in ankylosing spondylitis. Via MiXCR, TCRdb re-called the 5' RACE reads, giving one row per CDR3 protein. The sample includes about 160,000 distinct CDR3 sequences, roughly 44% of them seen just once. The sequencing input was synovial fluid, either unsorted or a sorted T cell fraction (not recorded which). Every receptor here comes from a male donor with ankylosing spondylitis.

The chain uses TRBV11-2 and TRBJ2-7; weak D call: TRBD2 (6 bases). This CDR3 comprises 14 residues. The germline V gene encodes CDR1 SGHAT and CDR2 FQNNGV. V was trimmed by 1 base and J by 6 bases, leaving 13 bases between them. The CDR3 region is CASSLVGGSREQYF. The CDR3 region has the DNA TGTGCCAGCAGCTTAGTCGGGGGAAGCCGCGAGCAGTACTTC.

This clonotype was seen repeatedly, ten times or more. The chain has TRBV4-3 and TRBJ2-1; D is undetermined. This CDR3 spans 12 amino acids. The germline CDR1 and CDR2 sequences are LGHNA and YSLEER. Trimming took 1 base from V and 10 from J, leaving 8 bases between them. In DNA form, the CDR3 reads TGCGCCAGCAGCCAAGGAGGAGTGGAGCAGTTCTTC. This encodes CASSQGGVEQFF.

This chain uses TRBV7-6 with TRBJ1-2; D gene ambiguous. Germline CDR1 reads SGHVS; CDR2 reads FNYEAQ. The CDR3 length is 15 residues. Between the trimmed V and J ends, which lost 1 base and 7 bases, there was a span of 16 bases. The CDR3 DNA follows: TGTGCCAGCAGCTTAGAGGTGGGGATCGAGGGTGGCTACACCTTC. This sequence encodes CASSLEVGIEGGYTF.

The chain recombines TRBV6-1 with TRBJ2-1; the match to TRBD1 covers 8 bases. The germline gives CDR1 MNHNS, CDR2 SASEGT. CDR3 length equals 18 residues. V dropped 8 bases and J dropped 1; count of bases not matched to a gene: 16. CDR3 nucleotides: TGTGCCAGCGCCCCCAGGACAGGGACTTACCCATCCTACAATGAGCAGTTCTTC. Protein: CASAPRTGTYPSYNEQFF.

This chain uses TRBV24-1 with TRBJ2-1; TRBD2 is a possible D gene (5 bases). CDR3 length: 15 amino acids. The V end lost 5 bases, the J end lost 4 bases, and 14 bases lay between the germline ends. Germline V lookup: CDR1 KGHDR, CDR2 SFDVKD. This chain's CDR3 is CATSAGEYRYNEQFF. The CDR3 nucleotides are TGTGCCACCAGTGCTGGGGAGTACCGTTACAATGAGCAGTTCTTC.

The CDR3 loop reads CASSTDPGTDYGYTF. CDR3 coding DNA: TGTGCCAGCAGCACCGACCCCGGGACAGACTATGGCTACACCTTC. The chain couples TRBV9 to TRBJ1-2, with 7 nucleotides matching TRBD1. Trimming at V came to 4 bases and at J to 3 bases, leaving 9 bases not matched to a gene. The CDR3 consists of 15 residues. CDR1 is SGDLS, CDR2 YYNGEE, per germline.

V is TRBV20-1 and J is TRBJ2-7; D is unresolved. Germline assignment: CDR1 DFQATT and CDR2 SNEGSKA (reference sequence). The CDR3 is 13 residues long. Trimming shortened V by 1 base and J by 4 bases, and 11 bases separated the two germline ends. This chain's CDR3 is CSARAPVNYEQYF. For the CDR3, the DNA is TGCAGTGCTAGAGCCCCCGTGAATTACGAGCAGTACTTC.

Many counts were recorded for this clonotype. V and J are TRBV19 and TRBJ1-5; D perhaps matches TRBD1 (6 bases). The CDR3 is 16 residues long. The germline gives CDR1 LNHDA, CDR2 SQIVND (reference sequence). Deletions cut 2 bases from V and 1 base from J, with 12 bases between. CDR3 region: CASSISPGQSNQPQHF. The CDR3, as DNA: TGTGCCAGTAGTATATCCCCAGGACAGAGCAATCAGCCCCAGCATTTT.

In its sample, this clonotype was seen a few times. The gene calls are TRBV15 and TRBJ2-4; maybe TRBD1 (6 bases). This CDR3 has 16 residues. In germline, CDR1 is LNHNV, CDR2 YYDKDF (reference sequence). Trimming cost V 5 bases and J 2 bases, with 16 bases left between them. The CDR3 bases are TGTGCCACCAGCGCCCGGCAGGGGTTCTCCAAAAACATTCAGTACTTC. As protein: CATSARQGFSKNIQYF.

CDR3 sequence: CSVEVRADYEQYF. The CDR3 nucleotides read TGCAGCGTTGAAGTAAGGGCGGACTACGAGCAGTACTTC. V and J are TRBV29-1 and TRBJ2-7; no clear D gene. CDR1 is SQVTM, CDR2 ANQGSEA, per germline. The CDR3 runs to 13 residues. V lost 1 base and J 3 bases, leaving 10 bases between the germline ends.

This clonotype was counted at least ten times. V usage is TRBV7-9 and J usage is TRBJ1-2, with unresolved D. Trimming left V 2 bases short and J 3 bases short, with 10 bases between. Germline V gene lookup returns CDR1 SEHNR and CDR2 FQNEAQ (reference sequence). This CDR3 has 14 residues. CDR3 in DNA: TGTGCCAGCAGCTTAATGGGCCAGCACTATGGCTACACCTTC. Amino acid sequence: CASSLMGQHYGYTF. The full variable domain, rest sourced from reference TRBV7-9 and TRBJ1-2, is DTGVSQNPRHKITKRGQNVTFRCDPISEHNRLYWYRQTLGQGPEFLTYFQNEAQLEKSRLLSDRFSAERPKGSFSTLEIQRTEQGDSAMYLCASSLMGQHYGYTFGSGTRLTVV.

This clonotype was observed many times. V gene TRBV30 combines with J gene TRBJ1-1, with TRBD1 matching over 8 bases. The V and J ends lost 2 bases and 1 base, in that order; junction bases with no gene match: 9. Germline loops: CDR1 GTSNPN, CDR2 SVGIG (reference sequence). The CDR3 is 16 amino acids. Here the CDR3 DNA reads TGTGCCTGGAGTCCAGGACAGGGATGGTGGAACACTGAAGCTTTCTTT. This encodes CAWSPGQGWWNTEAFF.

This clonotype was seen more than once but under ten times. The chain employs TRBV2 and TRBJ2-1, with D possibly being TRBD1 (5 bases). V was cut by 1 base and J by 8 bases, with 9 bases left in between. Per the germline V gene, CDR1 is SNHLY and CDR2 is FYNNEI. The CDR3 runs to 13 residues. CDR3 in DNA: TGTGCCAGCAGTGAAGATAGGGGATATGAGCAGTTCTTC. Translating it yields CASSEDRGYEQFF.

The V gene is TRBV13, the J gene TRBJ1-1; 8 bases are shared with TRBD1. CDR1 and CDR2 (germline): PRHDT, FYEKMQ (reference sequence). The trim removed 5 bases at V and 5 bases at J, leaving 7 bases unmatched. This CDR3 region has 14 residues. The DNA of the CDR3 is TGTGCCAGCAGCCCAGGGGGCTCGGGGACTGAAGCTTTCTTT. Encoded protein: CASSPGGSGTEAFF.

The rearrangement joins TRBV11-1 to TRBJ2-7, with unresolved D. CDR1 and CDR2 from the germline V gene are SGHAT and FQDESV (reference sequence). Trimming pared 4 bases from V and 5 bases from J, leaving 6 bases between. The CDR3 is 11 residues long. The CDR3 region has the DNA TGTGCCAGCAGCTCCCCTCACGAGCAGTACTTC. Encoded protein: CASSSPHEQYF.

The CDR3 protein is CASSLRRAGPLAKNIQYF. The CDR3, as DNA: TGTGCCAGCAGCCTTCGGAGGGCTGGGCCTCTAGCCAAAAACATTCAGTACTTC. This chain connects TRBV7-8 to TRBJ2-4; tentatively, D is TRBD2 (6 bases). Germline CDR1 reads SGHVS; CDR2 reads FQNEAQ. This CDR3 has 18 residues. V gave up 5 bases and J gave up 0 bases, with 20 bases separating them. Full variable domain (remainder filled in from reference TRBV7-8 and TRBJ2-4): GAGVSQSPRYKVAKRGQDVALRCDPISGHVSLFWYQQALGQGPEFLTYFQNEAQLDKSGLPSDRFFAERPEGSVSTLKIQRTQQEDSAVYLCASSLRRAGPLAKNIQYFGAGTRLSVL.

This chain joins TRBV15 and TRBJ2-5; the match to TRBD2 covers 11 bases. V trimming: 3 bases; J trimming: 5 bases; junction bases outside the gene matches: 8. The CDR3 is 16 amino acids. Germline V gene sequence: CDR1 LNHNV, CDR2 YYDKDF (reference sequence). The CDR3 here is CATSRVQGLAEETQYF. CDR3 DNA sequence: TGTGCCACCAGCAGGGTGCAGGGACTAGCGGAGGAGACCCAGTACTTC.